This entry lists 12 T cell receptor beta chains sequenced from one sample in a study of shared clonotypes between healthy human individuals. Naive CD8 cells lacked CD45RO and underwent positive selection for CCR7, leaving out terminally differentiated effector memory CD45RA+ cells. Assay: immunoSEQ multiplex PCR; the TCRdb copy retains only in-frame clones and omits some. The sample holds more than 500,000 clones, 95% seen once. The sequenced sample consisted of naive CD8+ T cells sorted from blood. The receptors originated from a woman aged 25 to 45 in good health.

The genes are TRBV5-6 and TRBJ2-7; no firm D call. The germline V and J ends were trimmed by 0 bases and 2 bases, with 12 bases remaining between them. CDR3 length equals 15 residues. CDR1 and CDR2 from the germline V gene are SGHDT and YYEEEE. The CDR3 sequence is CASSLAGHYAYEQYF. CDR3 DNA sequence: TGTGCCAGCAGCTTGGCCGGCCACTACGCCTACGAGCAGTACTTC.

The J gene is TRBJ1-1, the V gene TRBV27, with D perhaps matching TRBD1 (5 bases). Germline V gene lookup returns CDR1 MNHEY and CDR2 SMNVEV (reference sequence). This CDR3 is built from 13 residues. V gave up 4 bases and J gave up 6 bases, with 12 bases separating them. CDR3 in amino acids: CASSWSGGAEAFF. DNA of the CDR3: TGTGCCAGCAGTTGGTCGGGGGGAGCTGAAGCTTTCTTT.

V usage is TRBV6-5 and J usage is TRBJ2-1; 8 nucleotides agree with TRBD1. The germline V gene has CDR1 MNHEY and CDR2 SVGAGI. V was pared by 7 bases and J by 6 bases, with 8 bases of the junction left unmatched. The CDR3 totals 14 residues. The CDR3 DNA sequence: TGTGCCAGCACCCAAGGACAGGGTCGCAATGAGCAGTTCTTC. Protein product: CASTQGQGRNEQFF.

The table lists this clone with a count of one. The chain couples TRBV13 to TRBJ2-1; D uncertain. This CDR3 has 12 residues. Germline V gene lookup returns CDR1 PRHDT and CDR2 FYEKMQ (reference sequence). Trimming removed 2 bases from V and 9 bases from J, with 8 bases in between. The CDR3 region is CASSLLPSEQFF. Here the CDR3 DNA reads TGTGCCAGCAGCTTATTACCGAGTGAGCAGTTCTTC.

The CDR3 DNA is TGTGCCTGGGCTAGCGGGAGTGGGAATGAGCAGTTCTTC. This sequence encodes CAWASGSGNEQFF. V is TRBV30 and J is TRBJ2-1, with 10 positions matching TRBD2. After removal of 5 bases from V and 7 bases from J, the junction contained 5 bases not matched to a gene. The CDR3 has 13 amino acids. Germline V gives CDR1 GTSNPN, CDR2 SVGIG (reference sequence).

This sequence joins TRBV18 and TRBJ2-1; unclear D gene. This CDR3 has 15 amino acids. Looked up from germline, CDR1 is KGHSH and CDR2 is LQKENI. Trimming stripped 3 bases from V and 5 bases from J, with 14 bases between. In nucleotides, the CDR3 is TGTGCCAGCTCACCTTGGTGGCAGGCGCACAATGAGCAGTTCTTC. Its translation: CASSPWWQAHNEQFF.

This rearrangement joins TRBV6-1 to TRBJ1-1; TRBD1 matches 7 bases. The CDR3 has 17 amino acids. V lost 0 bases, J lost 1 base, and 8 bases stayed unmatched. The V gene's germline CDR1 is MNHNS and CDR2 SASEGT. The CDR3 here is CASSEALKWTGNTEAFF. The DNA for the CDR3 is TGTGCCAGCAGTGAAGCGCTGAAGTGGACAGGGAACACTGAAGCTTTCTTT.

The chain couples TRBV27 to TRBJ2-7; 9 nucleotides line up with TRBD2. J was trimmed by 4 bases and V by 7 bases; bases with no gene match: 11. Looked up from germline, CDR1 is MNHEY and CDR2 is SMNVEV (reference sequence). The CDR3 runs to 15 residues. CDR3 in amino acids: CASTLLAGGPYEQYF. The CDR3 DNA sequence: TGTGCCAGCACCCTCTTGGCGGGAGGGCCGTACGAGCAGTACTTC.

CDR3 nucleotide sequence: TGTGCCAGCAGCGTAGGAGGGCTCCTCCCCTACGAGCAGTACTTC. As protein: CASSVGGLLPYEQYF. V is TRBV9 and J is TRBJ2-5, with D maybe TRBD2 (5 bases). The J call is doubtful: the DNA matches TRBJ2-7 better. The CDR3 consists of 15 residues. The germline V gene encodes CDR1 SGDLS and CDR2 YYNGEE.

The chain has TRBV6-5 and TRBJ1-1, with a possible D match to TRBD1 (6 bases). The germline V and J ends were trimmed by 5 bases and 4 bases, with 17 bases remaining between them. Germline values: CDR1 MNHEY, CDR2 SVGAGI. The CDR3 has 15 amino acids. The CDR3 coding sequence is TGTGCCAGCAGTCCTATTGGAACAGGGCCCACTGAAGCTTTCTTT. Protein: CASSPIGTGPTEAFF.

This rearrangement joins TRBV13 to TRBJ2-7, with 8 bases lining up with TRBD2. The CDR3 loop spans 14 amino acids. Germline CDR1 PRHDT, CDR2 FYEKMQ (reference sequence). The ends lost 2 bases at V and 3 bases at J; junction bases unmatched: 3. For the CDR3, the DNA is TGTGCCAGCAGCTTAACTAGCGGAGGCTACGAGCAGTACTTC. It translates to CASSLTSGGYEQYF.

This clone has a single count. The rearrangement links TRBV19 to TRBJ2-1; TRBD2 matches 14 bases. The ends lost 3 bases at V and 6 bases at J; junction bases unmatched: 4. The CDR3 sequence is 16 residues long. Germline-derived CDR1 and CDR2 are LNHDA and SQIVND (reference sequence). CDR3 amino acids: CASSIYGTSGSNEQFF. DNA of the CDR3: TGTGCCAGTAGTATCTACGGGACTAGCGGGAGCAATGAGCAGTTCTTC.